The 26 T cell receptor beta chains below were found in one sample sequenced in a study of T cell repertoires in cytomegalovirus infection. MiXCR, run by TCRdb on the reads, gives a single entry per CDR3 protein. This table holds roughly 760,000 distinct CDR3 sequences, 35% found once. Sequencing was carried out using PBMCs. These receptors all come from a human donor in good health (CMV status not recorded). Some clones in this sample may be carry-over from other donors' samples.

The CDR3: CASRGASDQETQYF. CDR3 bases: TGTGCCAGCAGAGGGGCTTCGGACCAAGAGACCCAGTACTTC. This chain joins TRBV5-5 and TRBJ2-5; D possibly corresponds to TRBD1 (5 bases). Germline CDR1 is SGHKS and CDR2 is YYEKEE (reference sequence). V was cut by 5 bases and J by 0 bases, with 11 bases left in between. The CDR3 length is 14 residues.

The chain has TRBV30 and TRBJ2-2; D not certain. Germline V lookup: CDR1 GTSNPN, CDR2 SVGIG (reference sequence). V was cut by 3 bases and J by 7 bases, with 15 bases left in between. The CDR3 sequence is 14 residues long. The CDR3, as DNA: TGTGCCTGGAGGGACCGACACCGCGGCGGGGAGCTGTTTTTT. It translates to CAWRDRHRGGELFF.

CDR3 amino acids: CASSAGQSNTEAFF. CDR3 in DNA: TGTGCCAGCAGTGCGGGACAGTCGAACACTGAAGCTTTCTTT. The chain combines TRBV12-3 or TRBV12-4 with TRBJ1-1; 7 bases align to TRBD1. The CDR3 covers 14 residues. The V and J ends lost 5 bases and 1 base, in that order; junction bases with no gene match: 4.

This clonotype was seen a handful of times. V is TRBV7-8 and J is TRBJ2-1; no firm D call. CDR3 length: 12 residues. In germline, CDR1 is SGHVS, CDR2 FQNEAQ. Trimming cost V 7 bases and J 5 bases, with 9 bases left between them. The CDR3 here is CASTLSDNEQFF. DNA of the CDR3: TGTGCCAGCACCCTGTCCGACAATGAGCAGTTCTTC.

This clonotype was detected only a few times. This chain connects TRBV12-3 or TRBV12-4 to TRBJ1-6; D is unresolved. The CDR3 has 17 residues. Trimming left V 2 bases short and J 0 bases short, with 11 bases between. CDR3 sequence (DNA): TGTGCCAGCAGTTTACGTAGCCCAAGCTCCTATAATTCACCCCTCCACTTT. This gives the protein CASSLRSPSSYNSPLHF.

The CDR3 nucleotides are TGTGCCAGCAGCGTGGCAGCCCGCCCAGATACGCAGTATTTT. Its protein product is CASSVAARPDTQYF. This chain joins TRBV9 and TRBJ2-3, with D hard to call. V lost 2 bases to trimming and J lost 4 bases, with 11 bases between them. CDR3 length: 14 amino acids. The V gene's germline CDR1 is SGDLS and CDR2 YYNGEE.

This clonotype was counted at least ten times. This chain uses TRBV7-6 with TRBJ2-3; 8 bases match TRBD2. CDR3 length equals 16 residues. The germline gives CDR1 SGHVS, CDR2 FNYEAQ. The V segment lost 5 bases and the J segment 0 bases; nucleotides outside the gene matches: 7. CDR3 region: CASSRQLAASTDTQYF. Written as DNA, the CDR3 is TGTGCCAGCAGCCGCCAACTAGCGGCTAGCACAGATACGCAGTATTTT.

The chain employs TRBV20-1 and TRBJ2-5; no clear D. This CDR3 is 13 amino acids long. Trimming stripped 4 bases from V and 2 bases from J, with 11 bases between. Germline loops: CDR1 DFQATT, CDR2 SNEGSKA (reference sequence). The CDR3: CSANRGVQETQYF. The CDR3 region has the DNA TGCAGTGCTAATCGTGGGGTGCAAGAGACCCAGTACTTC.

There are a few counts of this clonotype. The chain recombines TRBV19 with TRBJ2-7; 8 bases fit TRBD2. The CDR3 has 14 residues. CDR1 and CDR2 (germline): LNHDA, SQIVND (reference sequence). Unmatched junction bases numbered 4, after V lost 4 bases and J lost 2 bases. The DNA for the CDR3 is TGTGCCAGTAGTACTAGCGGGCCCGCCTACGAGCAGTACTTC. Its translation: CASSTSGPAYEQYF.

This clonotype has a handful of counts. The rearrangement joins TRBV7-2 to TRBJ2-5; possibly TRBD2 for D (5 bases). Germline CDR1 reads SGHTA; CDR2 reads FQGNSA. The CDR3 covers 16 residues. Between the trimmed V and J ends, which lost 2 bases and 4 bases, there was a span of 17 bases. The CDR3, as DNA: TGTGCCAGCAGCTTACCCTCCTTGCTAGGGAGAGAGACCCAGTACTTC. Residues: CASSLPSLLGRETQYF.

The rearrangement joins TRBV7-8 to TRBJ1-2; D gene ambiguous. Germline V lookup: CDR1 SGHVS, CDR2 FQNEAQ. V lost 1 base, J lost 4 bases, and 13 bases lay in between. This CDR3 spans 15 amino acids. CDR3 nucleotide sequence: TGTGCCAGCAGCTTAGTTGCAGGTCCCTCCTATGGCTACACCTTC. Its protein is CASSLVAGPSYGYTF. Combining the CDR3 with reference TRBV7-8 and TRBJ1-2 gives the whole variable domain GAGVSQSPRYKVAKRGQDVALRCDPISGHVSLFWYQQALGQGPEFLTYFQNEAQLDKSGLPSDRFFAERPEGSVSTLKIQRTQQEDSAVYLCASSLVAGPSYGYTFGSGTRLTVV.

The rearrangement joins TRBV28 to TRBJ2-3; 7 bases are a match to TRBD1. CDR1 and CDR2 from the germline V gene are MDHEN and SYDVKM. The CDR3 extends over 16 amino acids. With V trimmed by 4 bases and J by 1 base, 8 bases remained unmatched. CDR3 loop: CASSSLQGTGTDTQYF. The CDR3 region has the DNA TGTGCCAGCAGTTCCCTACAGGGGACCGGCACAGATACGCAGTATTTT.

The genes are TRBV7-3 and TRBJ1-1, with 10 bases identical to TRBD1. Germline lookup yields CDR1 SGHTA and CDR2 FQGTGA. The V gene end was trimmed by 5 bases and the J gene end by 4 bases; junction bases not matched to a gene: 10. This CDR3 region has 16 residues. CDR3 in DNA: TGTGCCAGCAGCCCCGGGACAGGGGTATGGGGCACTGAAGCTTTCTTT. It specifies CASSPGTGVWGTEAFF.

This clonotype was seen more than once but under ten times. This chain joins TRBV9 and TRBJ2-3, with D possibly matching TRBD1 (6 bases). V lost 3 bases, J lost 3 bases, and 11 bases lay in between. Germline assignment: CDR1 SGDLS and CDR2 YYNGEE. CDR3 length: 14 residues. CDR3 loop: CASSAVGATDTQYF. For the CDR3, the DNA is TGTGCCAGCAGCGCAGTGGGGGCTACAGATACGCAGTATTTT.

This clonotype was counted only a few times. The chain combines TRBV4-1 with TRBJ2-3; D is unresolved. Trimming shortened V by 0 bases and J by 7 bases, and 8 bases separated the two germline ends. Germline loops: CDR1 MGHRA, CDR2 YSYEKL. This CDR3 comprises 13 residues. The CDR3 nucleotides read TGCGCCAGCAGCCAAGAGGGAACATATACGCAGTATTTT. It is translated as CASSQEGTYTQYF.

The chain links TRBV6-2 or TRBV6-3 to TRBJ2-5; D may be TRBD2 (6 bases). Germline values: CDR1 MNHEY, CDR2 SVGEGT. CDR3 length: 13 residues. Between the trimmed V and J ends, which lost 6 bases and 1 base, there was a span of 9 bases. The CDR3 DNA is TGTGCCAGCAGCCGGGACTTCCAAGAGACCCAGTACTTC. Its translation is CASSRDFQETQYF.

This sequence joins TRBV6-5 and TRBJ1-1, with D uncertain. This CDR3 contains 15 residues. Trimming removed 6 bases at V and 3 bases at J, with 17 bases between. Germline V lookup: CDR1 MNHEY, CDR2 SVGAGI. The CDR3 loop is CASRPQSLGDTEAFF. DNA for the CDR3: TGTGCCAGCAGACCTCAATCGCTTGGGGACACTGAAGCTTTCTTT.

V usage is TRBV5-4 and J usage is TRBJ2-3; D not certain. The CDR3 covers 13 residues. Trimming removed 5 bases at V and 2 bases at J, with 9 bases between. CDR1 is SGHNT and CDR2 is YYREEE in the germline V gene (reference sequence). The chain's CDR3 is CASSFLYTDTQYF. The CDR3 bases are TGTGCCAGCAGTTTCTTGTACACAGATACGCAGTATTTT.

This clonotype appeared a few times. V and J are TRBV6-1 and TRBJ2-1; 8 nucleotides line up with TRBD1. V lost 6 bases and J lost 0; bases outside the gene matches: 4. The CDR3 is made up of 15 amino acids. Germline V gives CDR1 MNHNS, CDR2 SASEGT. CDR3 nucleotides: TGTGCCAGCAGAAGCGACAGGGGCTCCTACAATGAGCAGTTCTTC. As protein: CASRSDRGSYNEQFF.

Many counts were recorded for this clonotype. The chain has TRBV20-1 and TRBJ1-5, with 7 bases aligning to TRBD1. Germline CDR1 is DFQATT and CDR2 is SNEGSKA (reference sequence). V lost 5 bases, J lost 5 bases, and 9 bases stayed unmatched. There are 14 residues in the CDR3. The CDR3 bases are TGCAGTGCTCCCGGCAGGGGGAAGGATCAGCCCCAGCATTTT. Protein sequence: CSAPGRGKDQPQHF.

The chain uses TRBV19 and TRBJ2-3; 7 bases are a match to TRBD2. Germline V lookup: CDR1 LNHDA, CDR2 SQIVND (reference sequence). The V and J ends lost 1 base and 0 bases, in that order; junction bases with no gene match: 4. The CDR3 covers 16 residues. In DNA, the CDR3 is TGTGCCAGTAGTATAGGCGGGGGACCCAGCACAGATACGCAGTATTTT. It specifies CASSIGGGPSTDTQYF.

V gene TRBV27 combines with J gene TRBJ2-3, with no clear D. This CDR3 has 13 amino acids. Germline values: CDR1 MNHEY, CDR2 SMNVEV (reference sequence). Trimming pared 4 bases from V and 4 bases from J, leaving 9 bases between. In nucleotides, the CDR3 is TGTGCCAGCAGTTCCCTAATGGCAGATACGCAGTATTTT. It translates to CASSSLMADTQYF.

This clonotype has just a few counts. This chain connects TRBV2 to TRBJ2-7; D is unresolved. This CDR3 is 11 amino acids long. The V end was cut by 8 bases, the J end by 4 bases, with 9 bases between. CDR1 is SNHLY and CDR2 is FYNNEI in the germline V gene. The CDR3 here is CASAGAYEQYF. The CDR3, as DNA: TGTGCCAGCGCTGGTGCTTACGAGCAGTACTTC. Combining the CDR3 with reference TRBV2 and TRBJ2-7 gives the whole variable domain EPEVTQTPSHQVTQMGQEVILRCVPISNHLYFYWYRQILGQKVEFLVSFYNNEISEKSEIFDDQFSVERPDGSNFTLKIRSTKLEDSAMYFCASAGAYEQYFGPGTRLTVT.

This clonotype has just a few counts. The rearrangement uses TRBV24-1 and TRBJ2-7; TRBD1 matches 9 bases. The CDR3 totals 15 residues. Germline V gives CDR1 KGHDR, CDR2 SFDVKD. V was pared by 0 bases and J by 5 bases, with 4 bases of the junction left unmatched. The CDR3 region has the DNA TGTGCCACCAGTGATTTGCGGGACAGGGACGACGAGCAGTACTTC. Residues: CATSDLRDRDDEQYF.

The J gene is TRBJ1-6, the V gene TRBV7-3, with D maybe TRBD1 (6 bases). The V gene lost 5 bases and the J gene lost 4 bases, with 18 bases spanning the gap. The CDR3 totals 17 residues. Germline CDR1 is SGHTA and CDR2 is FQGTGA. The CDR3 is CASSQPRGAVYNSPLHF. The CDR3 region has the DNA TGTGCCAGCAGCCAACCCCGGGGGGCGGTATATAATTCACCCCTCCACTTT.

There are a few counts of this clonotype. The genes are TRBV20-1 and TRBJ1-2, with D possibly being TRBD1 (5 bases). Germline V CDR1 and CDR2: DFQATT, SNEGSKA (reference sequence). Trimming shortened V by 3 bases and J by 4 bases, and 12 bases separated the two germline ends. The CDR3 totals 13 residues. CDR3 residues: CSASSRATYGYTF. The CDR3, as DNA: TGCAGTGCTAGTTCCAGGGCCACCTATGGCTACACCTTC.